One sample yielded the 14 T cell receptor beta chains listed below, sequenced in a study of beta chain features in type 1 diabetes. Expressed TCRB transcripts were sequenced because the entire RNA isolate underwent reverse transcription. The data were produced by immunoSEQ multiplex PCR, yet TCRdb's version contains in-frame clones alone and is incomplete. The sample contains a few hundred thousand clones, approximately 28% of which appear only once. The sample comprised naive CD4+ T cells from blood. The receptors come from a young man in good health.

This clone was counted between two and nine times. The chain uses TRBV29-1 and TRBJ2-5; 8 nucleotides align to TRBD1. The J call is doubtful: the DNA matches TRBJ2-7 better. The CDR3 is 13 amino acids. Looked up from germline, CDR1 is SQVTM and CDR2 is ANQGSEA. The CDR3 loop is CSARQGALYEQYF. The CDR3 region has the DNA TGCAGCGCCCGTCAGGGGGCATTATACGAGCAGTACTTC.

CDR3: CSSTVSTEAFF. As DNA, the CDR3 is TGCAGTTCGACGGTAAGCACTGAAGCTTTCTTT. The chain carries TRBV20-1 and TRBJ1-1; unclear D gene. Trimming took off 8 bases at V and 4 bases at J, with 11 bases between the two ends. This CDR3 region has 11 residues. Germline lookup yields CDR1 DFQATT and CDR2 SNEGSKA (reference sequence).

V usage is TRBV28 and J usage is TRBJ2-5, with D perhaps given as TRBD1 or TRBD2 (6 bases each). The V gene lost 4 bases and the J gene lost 7 bases, with 22 bases spanning the gap. There are 16 residues in the CDR3. The germline V gene has CDR1 MDHEN and CDR2 SYDVKM. The CDR3 loop is CASSSPGGGHRGTQYF. In nucleotides, the CDR3 is TGTGCCAGCAGTTCCCCTGGAGGGGGGCATCGAGGGACCCAGTACTTC. Using reference TRBV28 and TRBJ2-5 for the parts outside the CDR3, the full variable domain is DVKVTQSSRYLVKRTGEKVFLECVQDMDHENMFWYRQDPGLGLRLIYFSYDVKMKEKGDIPEGYSVSREKKERFSLILESASTNQTSMYLCASSSPGGGHRGTQYFGPGTRLLVL.

This rearrangement joins TRBV10-3 to TRBJ1-1, with D unresolved. The CDR3 loop spans 11 amino acids. Germline CDR1 and CDR2: ENHRY and SYGVKD. Deletions cut 1 base from V and 3 bases from J, with 0 bases between. The CDR3 DNA follows: TGTGCCATCAGTGAGTACACTGAAGCTTTCTTT. Its protein product is CAISEYTEAFF.

The J gene is TRBJ2-3, the V gene TRBV15; 7 nucleotides line up with TRBD1. Looked up from germline, CDR1 is LNHNV and CDR2 is YYDKDF (reference sequence). The CDR3 has 13 amino acids. V lost 5 bases to trimming and J lost 9 bases; unmatched junction nucleotides: 8. CDR3 sequence reads: CATSPTGSETQYF. CDR3 nucleotide sequence: TGTGCCACCAGCCCGACAGGGTCCGAGACGCAGTATTTT.

This clone came up a few times. The chain employs TRBV29-1 and TRBJ2-5; 7 positions match TRBD2. The V segment lost 0 bases and the J segment 5 bases; nucleotides outside the gene matches: 9. Germline CDR1 and CDR2: SQVTM and ANQGSEA. This CDR3 contains 15 residues. CDR3: CSVEDWEGWKETQYF. CDR3 nucleotides: TGCAGCGTTGAAGATTGGGAGGGTTGGAAGGAGACCCAGTACTTC.

The genes are TRBV10-3 and TRBJ1-2; possible D gene TRBD1, 6 bases. CDR1 and CDR2 from the germline V gene are ENHRY and SYGVKD. This CDR3 is 14 amino acids long. V lost 2 bases, J lost 1 base, and 8 bases lay in between. CDR3 sequence: CAISERTVNYGYTF. The CDR3 DNA reads TGTGCCATCAGTGAGCGGACAGTTAACTATGGCTACACCTTC.

This clone turned up a few times. The chain employs TRBV9 and TRBJ2-7; D is possibly TRBD2 (5 bases). Germline V gene lookup returns CDR1 SGDLS and CDR2 YYNGEE. The CDR3 sequence is 15 residues long. Trimming removed 0 bases at V and 3 bases at J, with 13 bases between. The CDR3 spells CASSVVSGDFYEQYF. CDR3 coding DNA: TGTGCCAGCAGCGTAGTAAGCGGTGATTTCTACGAGCAGTACTTC.

This clone was counted between two and nine times. The rearrangement links TRBV4-1 to TRBJ1-2; no definite D call. Trimming shortened V by 1 base and J by 2 bases, and 5 bases separated the two germline ends. CDR1 is MGHRA and CDR2 is YSYEKL in the germline V gene. The CDR3 length is 13 residues. The CDR3 protein is CASSQGQNYGYTF. The CDR3 coding sequence is TGCGCCAGCAGCCAAGGCCAGAACTATGGCTACACCTTC.

Concerning this clone itself: Other DNA sequences in the same sample also yield this CDR3. The rearrangement links TRBV7-2 to TRBJ2-3; the match to TRBD2 covers 10 bases. J was trimmed by 1 base and V by 4 bases; bases with no gene match: 2. Germline CDR1 is SGHTA and CDR2 is FQGNSA. The CDR3 is 15 amino acids. CDR3 amino acids: CASSSSGRGTDTQYF. The CDR3 DNA reads TGTGCCAGCAGCTCCAGCGGGAGGGGCACAGATACGCAGTATTTT.

V usage is TRBV11-2 and J usage is TRBJ2-1; 8 bases align to TRBD1. CDR1 is SGHAT and CDR2 is FQNNGV in the germline V gene. The CDR3 runs to 14 residues. The ends lost 5 bases at V and 8 bases at J; junction bases unmatched: 8. The CDR3 DNA reads as TGTGCCAGCAGCCCGACAGGGGTCCGTTATGAGCAGTTCTTC. This encodes CASSPTGVRYEQFF.

The chain recombines TRBV29-1 with TRBJ2-7; 10 bases map to TRBD2. Trimming at V came to 4 bases and at J to 7 bases, leaving 4 bases not matched to a gene. Germline lookup yields CDR1 SQVTM and CDR2 ANQGSEA. This CDR3 has 12 residues. The CDR3 protein is CSVGWTSGEQYF. The CDR3 DNA follows: TGCAGCGTTGGTTGGACTAGCGGTGAGCAGTACTTC.

This clone was detected only a few times. The V gene is TRBV14, the J gene TRBJ2-7, with 7 bases aligning to TRBD2. Germline V gives CDR1 SGHDN, CDR2 FVKESK. V lost 1 base, J lost 5 bases, and 2 bases stayed unmatched. The CDR3 is made up of 13 amino acids. Here the CDR3 DNA reads TGTGCCAGCAGCCAAGGAAGCGGGGACGAGCAGTACTTC. Translating it yields CASSQGSGDEQYF. Full variable domain (missing parts from reference TRBV14 and TRBJ2-7): EAGVTQFPSHSVIEKGQTVTLRCDPISGHDNLYWYRRVMGKEIKFLLHFVKESKQDESGMPNNRFLAERTGGTYSTLKVQPAELEDSGVYFCASSQGSGDEQYFGPGTRLTVT.

The chain carries TRBV29-1 and TRBJ2-4, with 7 bases identical to TRBD1. The ends lost 5 bases at V and 8 bases at J; junction bases unmatched: 9. This CDR3 is built from 13 residues. Germline V lookup: CDR1 SQVTM, CDR2 ANQGSEA. In DNA, the CDR3 is TGCAGCGTTAGTAAGGGGGCTAGCTACATTCAGTACTTC. This gives the protein CSVSKGASYIQYF.